Sequencing of this TCR beta chain was carried out in a study of OX40 agonist ivuxolimab in advanced cancers. Drawing of blood for sampling happened at baseline, at cycle 4 day 1, and at cycle 7 day 1. CDR1 MNHEY and CDR2 SMNVEV come from the germline V gene (reference sequence). CDR3 length: 15 residues. With V trimmed by 2 bases and J by 9 bases, 10 bases remained unmatched. Measured with immunoSEQ multiplex PCR; TCRdb has only the in-frame clones, and not every one. Of 50,000 or so clones in the sample, 70% to 90% are singletons; the top ten hold more than 0.65%. The clonotype was recovered from an adult with an advanced solid tumor such as melanoma, head and neck, liver or kidney cancer. The V and J genes are TRBV27 and TRBJ2-1; 7 bases are shared with TRBD1. Sequenced here: CD4+ or CD8+ T cells sorted from blood, sampled in a trial of the OX40 agonist ivuxolimab. The CDR3 spells CASSLSAGGRGEQFF. CDR3 DNA sequence: TGTGCCAGCAGTTTAAGTGCAGGGGGACGCGGTGAGCAGTTCTTC.